This passage covers 9 T cell receptor beta chains from one sample sequenced in a study of shared clonotypes between healthy human individuals. Here immunoSEQ multiplex PCR was the method, and the copy in TCRdb shows in-frame clones only, minus some. This sample has about 1.5 million clones; approximately 98% occur once, and the top ten carry less than 0.55%. The sample comprised naive CD4+ T cells sorted from blood. As for subset: CD45RA+ positively selected. These TCRs come from a man aged 25 to 45 in good health.

This clone was observed a single time. The rearrangement joins TRBV18 to TRBJ1-1; D gene ambiguous. V dropped 2 bases and J dropped 4 bases, with 5 bases sitting between them. The CDR3 is made up of 12 amino acids. Germline assignment: CDR1 KGHSH and CDR2 LQKENI. As DNA, the CDR3 is TGTGCCAGCTCACCAGTTGGCACTGAAGCTTTCTTT. Its protein is CASSPVGTEAFF.

The J gene is TRBJ2-7, the V gene TRBV5-4; maybe TRBD2 (6 bases). V was clipped by 0 bases and J by 0 bases, with 10 bases between them. This CDR3 comprises 15 residues. Per germline, CDR1 SGHNT and CDR2 YYREEE (reference sequence). CDR3 region: CASSLGIAASYEQYF. The CDR3 DNA follows: TGTGCCAGCAGCTTGGGAATAGCGGCCTCCTACGAGCAGTACTTC.

The CDR3 protein is CASSPRPVIPKPYEQYF. The CDR3 coding sequence is TGTGCCAGCAGCCCGCGGCCGGTGATTCCGAAACCCTACGAGCAGTACTTC. The rearrangement joins TRBV7-2 to TRBJ2-7, with D hard to call. With 5 bases removed from V and 2 bases from J, the gap between germline ends came to 22 bases. The CDR3 sequence is 17 residues long. The V gene's germline CDR1 is SGHTA and CDR2 FQGNSA.

This chain connects TRBV7-2 to TRBJ2-2, with D uncertain. Germline assignment: CDR1 SGHTA and CDR2 FQGNSA. CDR3 length: 13 amino acids. The germline V and J ends were trimmed by 5 bases and 2 bases, with 6 bases remaining between them. This CDR3 is CASSQTNTGELFF. CDR3 DNA: TGTGCCAGCAGCCAGACAAACACCGGGGAGCTGTTTTTT.

The chain carries TRBV2 and TRBJ2-3; 7 bases map to TRBD2. Germline values: CDR1 SNHLY, CDR2 FYNNEI. This CDR3 is 14 amino acids long. V was pared by 5 bases and J by 5 bases, with 7 bases of the junction left unmatched. The chain's CDR3 is CASSMARELDTQYF. The DNA for the CDR3 is TGTGCCAGCAGTATGGCGCGGGAGTTAGATACGCAGTATTTT.

V gene TRBV4-1 combines with J gene TRBJ2-1, with 15 bases matching TRBD2. Germline values: CDR1 MGHRA, CDR2 YSYEKL. After removal of 4 bases from V and 9 bases from J, the junction contained 7 bases not matched to a gene. This CDR3 is built from 16 residues. DNA of the CDR3: TGCGCCAGCAGCCCGAGGACTAGCGGGAGGGGAGGTGAGCAGTTCTTC. It specifies CASSPRTSGRGGEQFF.

The chain carries TRBV2 and TRBJ2-3; D is uncertain. The CDR3 runs to 14 residues. Deletions cut 7 bases from V and 0 bases from J, with 11 bases between. In germline, CDR1 is SNHLY, CDR2 FYNNEI. CDR3 loop: CASKKESSTDTQYF. The DNA of the CDR3 is TGTGCCAGCAAAAAGGAGTCTAGCACAGATACGCAGTATTTT.

This sequence joins TRBV7-3 and TRBJ2-1, with 11 nucleotides matching TRBD2. Germline CDR1 SGHTA, CDR2 FQGTGA. The CDR3 totals 18 residues. V trimming: 3 bases; J trimming: 3 bases; junction bases outside the gene matches: 10. The CDR3 protein is CASSLARLAGGNYNEQFF. As DNA, the CDR3 is TGTGCCAGCAGCTTGGCGCGGCTAGCGGGAGGTAACTACAATGAGCAGTTCTTC.

The CDR3 region has the DNA TGTGCCAGCAGCTTAAGACGTAACTATGGCTACACCTTC. Translating gives CASSLRRNYGYTF. V gene TRBV13 combines with J gene TRBJ1-2, with no clear D. The germline gives CDR1 PRHDT, CDR2 FYEKMQ (reference sequence). The CDR3 is made up of 13 amino acids. V lost 2 bases and J lost 1, with 5 bases in between. Full variable domain (outside the CDR3, taken from reference TRBV13 and TRBJ1-2): AAGVIQSPRHLIKEKRETATLKCYPIPRHDTVYWYQQGPGQDPQFLISFYEKMQSDKGSIPDRFSAQQFSDYHSELNMSSLELGDSALYFCASSLRRNYGYTFGSGTRLTVV.